This TCR beta chain is from a study of Graves' ophthalmopathy and Graves' hyperthyroidism. RNA transcripts provided the template for amplifying TCR beta CDR3 regions. HTBI primers primed a first-round RT-PCR, and a second-round multiplex PCR followed. In TCRdb, the multiplex PCR reads were re-called with MiXCR into one record per CDR3 protein. The repertoire has 500,000 to 700,000 distinct CDR3 sequences, less than 45% of them found once; the top ten carry roughly 4%. In regard to this clonotype: The antigen remains unidentified.

Findings and caveats of the study: Both a roughly 64% sensitivity and an approximately 72% specificity characterized the model's predictions of ophthalmopathy progression.

J lost 3 bases, V lost 4 bases, and 5 bases had no gene match. There are 15 residues in the CDR3. The chain has TRBV12-3 or TRBV12-4 and TRBJ2-7, with 11 positions matching TRBD2. The clonotype was recovered from an adult man with Graves' hyperthyroidism. The sequenced sample consisted of peripheral blood or thyroid tissue (not recorded which). The CDR3 sequence is CASSSGTSGYYEQYF. The CDR3 nucleotides read TGTGCCAGCAGTTCCGGGACTAGCGGTTACTACGAGCAGTACTTC.